Sequencing of this TCR beta chain was carried out in a study of blood T cell repertoires in COVID-19. As for the study in general: PBMCs, B-cell-depleted T cells, or T cells provided the cDNA or gDNA that made up the material.

Data came from immunoSEQ multiplex PCR; TCRdb stores just in-frame clones and leaves some out. The repertoire holds fewer than 250,000 clones, with roughly 88% as singletons. Germline loops: CDR1 LNHNV, CDR2 YYDKDF (reference sequence). The length of the CDR3 is 15 residues. Unmatched junction bases numbered 7, after V lost 5 bases and J lost 4 bases. Sequenced material: peripheral blood. The TCR originated in a woman older than 75 with COVID-19, enrolled during active disease. The genes are TRBV15 and TRBJ1-5; TRBD1 matches at 8 bases. The DNA for the CDR3 is TGTGCCACCAGCGTTTGGGACAGGTCGAATCAGCCCCAGCATTTT. Protein sequence: CATSVWDRSNQPQHF.